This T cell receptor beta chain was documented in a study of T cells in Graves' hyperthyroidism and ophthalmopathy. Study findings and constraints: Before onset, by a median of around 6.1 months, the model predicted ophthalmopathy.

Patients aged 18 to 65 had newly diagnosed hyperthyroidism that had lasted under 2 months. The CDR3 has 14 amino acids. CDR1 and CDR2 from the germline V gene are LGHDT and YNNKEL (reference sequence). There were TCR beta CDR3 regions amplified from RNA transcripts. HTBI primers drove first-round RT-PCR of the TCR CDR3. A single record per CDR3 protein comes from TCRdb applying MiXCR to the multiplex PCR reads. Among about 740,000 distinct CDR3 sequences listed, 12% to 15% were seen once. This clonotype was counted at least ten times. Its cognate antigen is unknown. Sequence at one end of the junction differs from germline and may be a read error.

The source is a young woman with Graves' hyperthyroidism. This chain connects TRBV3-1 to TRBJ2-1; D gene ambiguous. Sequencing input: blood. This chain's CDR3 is CASSEDNLNNEQFF. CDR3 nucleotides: TGTGCCAGCAGCGAAGACAACCTCAACAATGAGCAGTTCTTC.